The 3 T cell receptor beta chains below all came from one sample that was sequenced in a study of T cell repertoires in cytomegalovirus infection. Which antigens these TCRs recognize remains unknown. TCRdb re-called the reads with MiXCR, one entry per CDR3 protein. The sample holds approximately 590,000 distinct CDR3 sequences, roughly 43% seen once. The sequenced sample was cultured PBMCs, obtained from culture after CMV antigen stimulation. These receptors came from a human donor in good health (CMV status not recorded). Some clones in this sample may be carry-over from other donors' samples.

This clonotype showed up just a few times. V is TRBV20-1 and J is TRBJ2-7; 8 bases align to TRBD2. Germline-derived CDR1 and CDR2 are DFQATT and SNEGSKA (reference sequence). This CDR3 region has 12 residues. Trimming took 6 bases from V and 3 from J; bases not matched to a gene: 4. The CDR3 DNA sequence: TGCAGTGCGGTAGCGGGGAGCTACGAGCAGTACTTC. As protein: CSAVAGSYEQYF.

The chain has TRBV4-2 and TRBJ2-7, with 12 bases fitting TRBD2. The length of the CDR3 is 15 residues. Per germline, CDR1 LGHNA and CDR2 YNFKEQ. V shed 3 bases and J 3 bases; nucleotides not matched to a gene: 3. The chain's CDR3 is CASSQGLAGGYEQYF. The CDR3 DNA is TGTGCCAGCAGCCAGGGACTAGCGGGCGGCTACGAGCAGTACTTC.

In this sample, this clonotype turned up many times. The CDR3 coding sequence is TGTGCCAGCAGCTTTAGTCGTGTTGGTGGCTACACCTTC. Its protein product is CASSFSRVGGYTF. The chain has TRBV7-2 and TRBJ1-2, with D uncertain. V lost 3 bases to trimming and J lost 7 bases, with 12 bases between them. This CDR3 comprises 13 residues. The germline gives CDR1 SGHTA, CDR2 FQGNSA. Variable domain in full (rest from reference TRBV7-2 and TRBJ1-2): GAGVSQSPSNKVTEKGKDVELRCDPISGHTALYWYRQSLGQGLEFLIYFQGNSAPDKSGLPSDRFSAERTGGSVSTLTIQRTQQEDSAVYLCASSFSRVGGYTFGSGTRLTVV.